These 3 T cell receptor beta chains came from one sample sequenced in a study of pediatric ulcerative colitis. Repertoires were generated with immunoSEQ multiplex PCR, while TCRdb's copy carries only in-frame clones and drops some. The sample includes 25,000 to 35,000 clones, approximately 82% of them seen just once. Sequencing was done on a sample of blood. These receptors were collected from a boy younger than 18 with severe ulcerative colitis.

CDR3 residues: CASSFGTDSYEQYF. Written as DNA, the CDR3 is TGCGCCAGCAGCTTCGGGACGGACTCCTACGAGCAGTACTTC. The chain employs TRBV5-1 and TRBJ2-7, with D possibly called TRBD1 or TRBD2 (5 bases each). Germline lookup yields CDR1 SGHRS and CDR2 YFSETQ. The CDR3 is 14 amino acids. The V gene lost 2 bases and the J gene lost 0 bases, with 9 bases spanning the gap. Combining the CDR3 with reference TRBV5-1 and TRBJ2-7 gives the whole variable domain KAGVTQTPRYLIKTRGQQVTLSCSPISGHRSVSWYQQTPGQGLQFLFEYFSETQRNKGNFPGRFSGRQFSNSRSEMNVSTLELGDSALYLCASSFGTDSYEQYFGPGTRLTVT.

The rearrangement joins TRBV2 to TRBJ1-1, with no clear D. Germline values: CDR1 SNHLY, CDR2 FYNNEI. This CDR3 comprises 13 residues. Trimming cost V 4 bases and J 2 bases, with 8 bases left between them. The CDR3 DNA reads TGTGCCAGCAGTGGCACAGACAACACTGAAGCTTTCTTT. This codes for CASSGTDNTEAFF.

V usage is TRBV19 and J usage is TRBJ2-5; 7 bases map to TRBD2. The CDR3 is 15 residues long. The junction had 5 bases not matched to a gene; V was cut back by 2 bases and J by 2 bases. Per germline, CDR1 LNHDA and CDR2 SQIVND (reference sequence). The CDR3 nucleotides are TGTGCCAGTAGTATACAGAGCGGGGTACAAGAGACCCAGTACTTC. Its translation is CASSIQSGVQETQYF.